This is a list of T cell receptor beta chains from one sample in a study of regulatory T cells in long-lasting Graves disease. A single record per CDR3 protein comes from TCRdb applying MiXCR to the multiplex PCR reads. Here the sample spans about 310,000 distinct CDR3 sequences, around 20% being singletons. The sample consisted of peripheral blood mononuclear cells (PBMCs), taken when the disease was refractory, from a patient treated with antithyroid drugs. The receptor source for this set is a female donor with Graves disease. CDR3s leave out the opening cysteine and the closing phenylalanine or tryptophan.

TRBV7-3,TRBJ2-2,ASSLYHSRPLNTGELF
TRBV20-1,TRBJ1-1,SAREWGTGPNTEAF
TRBV27,TRBJ2-2,ASRRGTSGPGELF
TRBV7-2,TRBJ2-7,ASSSLQRQGERGYEQY
TRBV30,TRBJ2-5,AWSVDRQETQY
TRBV7-2,TRBJ2-7,ASSLGRASYEQY
TRBV7-6,TRBJ2-5,ASSPQNQETQY
TRBV18,TRBJ1-2,ASSPRQGEEGYT
TRBV9,TRBJ2-2,ASSAGGPGGELF
TRBV9,.,ASSVGIPLSEQY
TRBV4-3,TRBJ2-3,ASSPYPPPGGADTQY
TRBV6-1,TRBJ2-2,ASRAVGVGRGSTGELF
TRBV28,TRBJ1-4,ASSTGTGGAGGPGEKLF
TRBV6-2/TRBV6-3,TRBJ1-4,ASSYLHNEKLF
TRBV7-9,TRBJ2-1,ASSPRTSGSTYNEQF
TRBV28,TRBJ1-5,ASSLGGGGQGPQH
TRBV3-1,TRBJ2-3,ATSGLRFTDTQY
TRBV10-2,TRBJ2-7,ASGAAGGGYEQY
TRBV28,TRBJ1-5,ASSFLAGQPQH
TRBV28,TRBJ2-1,ASSLGLLLGNEQF
TRBV7-9,TRBJ2-5,ASSLAMGLETQY
TRBV7-2,TRBJ1-6,ASSPRGGNSPLH
TRBV6-5,TRBJ2-5,ASSYGRNQETQY
TRBV28,TRBJ1-5,ASSLGRTGVNQPQH
TRBV7-2,TRBJ2-7,ASSLEEGYEQY
TRBV7-9,TRBJ2-5,ASSPLIGAGETQY
TRBV19,TRBJ2-2,ASSRRTGQNTGELF
TRBV15,TRBJ2-2,ATSPGTVTGELF